The 28 T cell receptor beta chains below come from one sample, sequenced in a study of T-cell memory formation after mild COVID-19. TCRdb reprocessed the 5' RACE reads with MiXCR, giving one entry per CDR3 protein. Of fewer than 500,000 distinct CDR3 sequences in the sample, around 25% were seen once. The sequenced sample consisted of PBMCs or a T cell subset sorted from them (not recorded which). The receptors here all came from an adult woman who had mild COVID-19 (a few samples of this study predate the infection). Cell type and time point are not known.

This clonotype has just a few counts. The chain carries TRBV9 and TRBJ2-4; D is perhaps TRBD2 (5 bases). V shed 2 bases and J shed 11 bases, with 14 bases lying between them. The CDR3 contains 13 residues. Germline V lookup: CDR1 SGDLS, CDR2 YYNGEE. The CDR3 spells CASSVGYVGVQYF. Here the CDR3 DNA reads TGTGCCAGCAGCGTGGGGTATGTGGGAGTTCAGTACTTC.

This clonotype turned up a few times. The chain joins TRBV24-1 to TRBJ1-1; D is perhaps TRBD1 (6 bases). This CDR3 is 15 amino acids long. Germline CDR1 and CDR2: KGHDR and SFDVKD. Trimming removed 4 bases from V and 1 base from J, with 12 bases in between. The CDR3 here is CATSDSGQPNTEAFF. The CDR3 DNA is TGTGCCACCAGTGACTCAGGACAGCCGAACACTGAAGCTTTCTTT.

In this sample, this clonotype turned up a few times. This rearrangement joins TRBV4-3 to TRBJ2-2; 9 bases align to TRBD1. Germline V lookup: CDR1 LGHNA, CDR2 YSLEER. The CDR3 totals 15 residues. Germline trimming cut 3 bases from V and 3 bases from J; bases unmatched to any gene: 2. CDR3 DNA: TGCGCCAGCAGCCACGGGACAGGGTACACCGGGGAGCTGTTTTTT. Its translation: CASSHGTGYTGELFF.

CDR3 nucleotides: TGCGCCAGCAGCGTAACTAGCGGGGGGGCGCAGTATTTT. Residues: CASSVTSGGAQYF. The V and J genes are TRBV5-1 and TRBJ2-3, with 13 bases matching TRBD2. J lost 10 bases, V lost 4 bases, and 3 bases had no gene match. From germline, CDR1 is SGHRS and CDR2 YFSETQ. The CDR3 is 13 amino acids.

J is TRBJ1-1 and V is TRBV29-1; 7 nucleotides match TRBD1. The CDR3 runs to 17 residues. The germline gives CDR1 SQVTM, CDR2 ANQGSEA. V was pared by 0 bases and J by 1 base, with 11 bases of the junction left unmatched. CDR3 DNA sequence: TGCAGCGTTGAAGATCTTTGGGCAGGGGGTACGAACACTGAAGCTTTCTTT. Translating gives CSVEDLWAGGTNTEAFF.

This clonotype has just a few counts. The CDR3 sequence is CASSQGGIRGASVTQYF. Written as DNA, the CDR3 is TGCGCCAGCAGCCAAGGGGGGATCAGGGGGGCTTCGGTGACCCAGTACTTC. The chain is built from TRBV4-1 and TRBJ2-5; D might be TRBD1 (7 bases). Germline-derived CDR1 and CDR2 are MGHRA and YSYEKL. Trimming took off 1 base at V and 7 bases at J, with 22 bases between the two ends. This CDR3 has 17 amino acids.

This clonotype has only a few counts. The chain uses TRBV4-1 and TRBJ2-1; the match to TRBD2 covers 12 bases. Germline CDR1 is MGHRA and CDR2 is YSYEKL. V trimming: 0 bases; J trimming: 5 bases; junction bases outside the gene matches: 8. The CDR3 spans 18 residues. CDR3 DNA: TGCGCCAGCAGCCAAGATGTTCTAGCGGGGGGGTGGCACAATGAGCAGTTCTTC. Protein product: CASSQDVLAGGWHNEQFF.

The rearrangement uses TRBV7-9 and TRBJ2-5; tentatively, D is TRBD1 or TRBD2 (5 bases each). The V gene lost 5 bases and the J gene lost 5 bases, with 18 bases spanning the gap. The CDR3 sequence is 15 residues long. Germline V CDR1 and CDR2: SEHNR, FQNEAQ (reference sequence). The CDR3 reads CASSTRDPWSETQYF. The CDR3 DNA is TGTGCCAGCAGCACTAGGGACCCTTGGTCGGAGACCCAGTACTTC.

The V gene is TRBV5-5, the J gene TRBJ2-1; tentative D call: TRBD1 (5 bases). The CDR3 has 14 residues. V gave up 4 bases and J gave up 8 bases, with 16 bases separating them. Germline CDR1 SGHKS, CDR2 YYEKEE (reference sequence). The CDR3 DNA follows: TGTGCCAGCAGCCCTCGGCAGGGTAGAGATGAGCAGTTCTTC. The encoded protein is CASSPRQGRDEQFF.

The CDR3 sequence is CASSAMVVFPQFF. The CDR3 DNA follows: TGTGCCAGCAGTGCCATGGTCGTCTTCCCTCAGTTCTTC. This chain connects TRBV6-1 to TRBJ2-1; D unresolved. The CDR3 runs 13 residues. V lost 4 bases, J lost 13 bases, and 17 bases lay in between. CDR1 MNHNS and CDR2 SASEGT come from the germline V gene.

This chain uses TRBV12-3 or TRBV12-4 with TRBJ2-7; TRBD1 matches 7 bases. The CDR3 spans 17 residues. V shed 3 bases, J shed 0 bases, and the junction held 11 bases outside the gene matches. The CDR3 bases are TGTGCCAGCAGTTTCCCCTCCATTGGACAGGACTCCTACGAGCAGTACTTC. It yields the protein CASSFPSIGQDSYEQYF.

The rearrangement joins TRBV7-3 to TRBJ2-7; 7 bases align to TRBD2. Per germline, CDR1 SGHTA and CDR2 FQGTGA. V was pared by 6 bases and J by 6 bases, with 8 bases of the junction left unmatched. The CDR3 consists of 13 residues. CDR3 in amino acids: CASSLTWEGEQYF. The CDR3 DNA follows: TGTGCCAGCAGTCTAACGTGGGAGGGCGAGCAGTACTTC.

The V call is TRBV11-3, the J call TRBJ2-2; a weak D match, TRBD1 (5 bases). The CDR3 is made up of 17 amino acids. The V gene's germline CDR1 is SGHNT and CDR2 YENEEA. V lost 2 bases, J lost 1 base, and 14 bases lay in between. The CDR3 nucleotides read TGTGCCAGCAGCTTAATCTACCTGACAGAGAACACCGGGGAGCTGTTTTTT. This gives the protein CASSLIYLTENTGELFF.

There are a few counts of this clonotype. This sequence joins TRBV7-6 and TRBJ1-2; no definite D call. The CDR3 length is 12 residues. Germline V gene data show CDR1 as SGHVS and CDR2 as FNYEAQ. V lost 0 bases and J 14 bases, leaving 13 bases between the germline ends. CDR3 loop: CASSLAFGRLTF. The CDR3 DNA follows: TGTGCCAGCAGCTTAGCGTTCGGCCGGCTAACCTTC.

In this sample, this clonotype turned up a few times. The chain employs TRBV12-3 or TRBV12-4 and TRBJ2-3; 7 positions match TRBD2. The CDR3 is made up of 15 amino acids. The trim removed 11 bases at V and 2 bases at J, leaving 13 bases unmatched. This chain's CDR3 is CASQWAGVNTDTQYF. In DNA form, the CDR3 reads TGTGCCTCCCAGTGGGCGGGAGTAAACACAGATACGCAGTATTTT.

The chain employs TRBV12-3 or TRBV12-4 and TRBJ2-3; D unclear. CDR3 length: 14 residues. Trimming left V 6 bases short and J 2 bases short, with 12 bases between. The CDR3 DNA follows: TGTGCCAGCAGCCCGCGGCGAAACACAGATACGCAGTATTTT. It translates to CASSPRRNTDTQYF.

Here the CDR3 reads CASSASGTGTNQPQHF. The CDR3 DNA reads as TGTGCCAGCAGTGCTTCCGGGACAGGGACCAATCAGCCCCAGCATTTT. The chain employs TRBV12-3 or TRBV12-4 and TRBJ1-5; 9 nucleotides line up with TRBD1. The V and J ends lost 5 bases and 3 bases, in that order; junction bases with no gene match: 8. The CDR3 covers 16 residues.

V gene TRBV11-3 combines with J gene TRBJ2-4; 8 nucleotides match TRBD1. Germline CDR1 and CDR2: SGHNT and YENEEA. The V gene end was trimmed by 0 bases and the J gene end by 4 bases; junction bases not matched to a gene: 2. This CDR3 has 15 amino acids. The DNA of the CDR3 is TGTGCCAGCAGCTTAGAGGACAGGGCGAAAAACATTCAGTACTTC. Its protein product is CASSLEDRAKNIQYF.

V is TRBV12-3 or TRBV12-4 and J is TRBJ1-2; a possible D gene is TRBD1 (5 bases). The CDR3 totals 11 residues. V was clipped by 4 bases and J by 7 bases, with 7 bases between them. The CDR3 loop is CASSYRFGYTF. CDR3 DNA sequence: TGTGCCAGCAGTTACAGGTTTGGCTACACCTTC.

The genes are TRBV3-1 and TRBJ1-1; 7 bases line up with TRBD1. Germline V gene lookup returns CDR1 LGHDT and CDR2 YNNKEL (reference sequence). The CDR3 has 15 amino acids. V lost 4 bases and J lost 3; bases outside the gene matches: 8. DNA of the CDR3: TGTGCCAGCAGCCTGACAGGGCCGGTGGACACTGAAGCTTTCTTT. It encodes CASSLTGPVDTEAFF. Complete variable domain (other parts from reference TRBV3-1 and TRBJ1-1): DTAVSQTPKYLVTQMGNDKSIKCEQNLGHDTMYWYKQDSKKFLKIMFSYNNKELIINETVPNRFSPKSPDKAHLNLHINSLELGDSAVYFCASSLTGPVDTEAFFGQGTRLTVV.

In its sample, this clonotype was seen a few times. The chain is built from TRBV12-5 and TRBJ2-5, with 9 bases fitting TRBD1. The CDR3 has 16 residues. V was clipped by 2 bases and J by 2 bases; unmatched bases: 6. Germline V gene lookup returns CDR1 LGHNT and CDR2 FRNRAP. The CDR3 coding sequence is TGTGCTAGTGGTTTGTTGGGGGACAGGGATCAAGAGACCCAGTACTTC. It specifies CASGLLGDRDQETQYF.

The chain recombines TRBV7-6 with TRBJ1-1; no clear D. V was cut by 5 bases and J by 3 bases, with 19 bases left in between. Germline CDR1 SGHVS, CDR2 FNYEAQ. The CDR3 is 16 residues long. Here the CDR3 reads CASSLSQEGDHTEAFF. CDR3 bases: TGTGCCAGCAGCCTCTCTCAGGAGGGTGATCACACTGAAGCTTTCTTT.

In its sample, this clonotype was seen a few times. This chain uses TRBV12-3 or TRBV12-4 with TRBJ1-5; D is uncertain. The V end was cut by 4 bases, the J end by 10 bases, with 14 bases between. The CDR3 has 13 residues. The CDR3 sequence: CASSSEGGKPQHF. CDR3 DNA sequence: TGTGCCAGCAGTTCGGAGGGAGGTAAACCCCAGCATTTT.

This clonotype turned up a few times. The CDR3 nucleotides are TGTGCCAGCAGCCGCCGGGACCGACCCTACAATGAGCAGTTCTTC. The encoded protein is CASSRRDRPYNEQFF. The rearrangement joins TRBV14 to TRBJ2-1, with D perhaps being TRBD1 or TRBD2 (5 bases each). The V end lost 4 bases, the J end lost 2 bases, and 12 bases lay between the germline ends. CDR1 and CDR2 from the germline V gene are SGHDN and FVKESK. This CDR3 is built from 15 residues. Filled out from reference TRBV14 and TRBJ2-1, the complete variable domain reads EAGVTQFPSHSVIEKGQTVTLRCDPISGHDNLYWYRRVMGKEIKFLLHFVKESKQDESGMPNNRFLAERTGGTYSTLKVQPAELEDSGVYFCASSRRDRPYNEQFFGPGTRLTVL.

The rearrangement joins TRBV28 to TRBJ2-5; the D gene could be TRBD1 or TRBD2 (5 bases each). V was shortened by 5 bases and J by 6 bases, with 16 bases between the two germline ends. The CDR3 consists of 14 residues. Germline CDR1 reads MDHEN; CDR2 reads SYDVKM. CDR3 in DNA: TGTGCCAGCAGTCCCGGGACCGTGGGTAAGACCCAGTACTTC. Translating it yields CASSPGTVGKTQYF.

This clonotype was detected a few times. The chain has TRBV20-1 and TRBJ2-2; no clear D gene. The CDR3 covers 16 residues. Germline V gene data show CDR1 as DFQATT and CDR2 as SNEGSKA (reference sequence). The V gene lost 3 bases and the J gene lost 2 bases, with 16 bases spanning the gap. In nucleotides, the CDR3 is TGCAGTGCTAGCCCTCTGGGCGGATCAAACACCGGGGAGCTGTTTTTT. This translates into CSASPLGGSNTGELFF.

The chain employs TRBV30 and TRBJ2-7, with 10 bases fitting TRBD1. The CDR3 has 14 residues. J lost 1 base, V lost 5 bases, and 5 bases had no gene match. Germline V lookup: CDR1 GTSNPN, CDR2 SVGIG (reference sequence). The DNA for the CDR3 is TGTGCCTGGGACAGGGGGCTTGGGTCCTACGAGCAGTACTTC. As protein: CAWDRGLGSYEQYF. The whole variable domain, remainder taken from reference TRBV30 and TRBJ2-7, is SQTIHQWPATLVQPVGSPLSLECTVEGTSNPNLYWYRQAAGRGLQLLFYSVGIGQISSEVPQNLSASRPQDRQFILSSKKLLLSDSGFYLCAWDRGLGSYEQYFGPGTRLTVT.

The chain is built from TRBV7-2 and TRBJ2-7; TRBD1 is a possible D gene (6 bases). Germline assignment: CDR1 SGHTA and CDR2 FQGNSA. With 5 bases removed from V and 1 base from J, the gap between germline ends came to 12 bases. The CDR3 runs to 14 residues. The CDR3 DNA is TGTGCCAGCAGCGCCTTCACAGGGTCCTACGAGCAGTACTTC. This gives the protein CASSAFTGSYEQYF.